These 28 T cell receptor beta chains came from one sample sequenced in a study of T-cell memory formation after mild COVID-19. TCRdb called the 5' RACE reads again in MiXCR, with one record for every CDR3 protein. The table has roughly 450,000 distinct CDR3 sequences, about 18% seen once. The sample was PBMCs or a T cell subset sorted from them (not recorded which). All receptors come from an adult woman who had mild COVID-19 (a few samples of this study predate the infection). Cell type and time point are not known.

The rearrangement uses TRBV27 and TRBJ2-1; tentatively, D is TRBD1 or TRBD2 (5 bases each). The CDR3 has 15 amino acids. CDR1 MNHEY and CDR2 SMNVEV come from the germline V gene (reference sequence). V shed 6 bases and J shed 2 bases, with 14 bases lying between them. CDR3 DNA sequence: TGTGCCAGCAGAGTCTTCGGGGACCCCTACAATGAGCAGTTCTTC. Its protein is CASRVFGDPYNEQFF.

The V and J genes are TRBV4-1 and TRBJ1-5; D is uncertain. CDR1 is MGHRA, CDR2 YSYEKL, per germline. The V and J ends lost 3 bases and 1 base respectively, with 13 bases between them. The CDR3 totals 16 residues. Here the CDR3 reads CASSQEPGLSNQPQHF. DNA for the CDR3: TGCGCCAGCAGCCAGGAGCCGGGATTGAGCAATCAGCCCCAGCATTTT.

This clonotype was counted a few times. This chain links TRBV12-3 or TRBV12-4 with TRBJ2-1, with 10 bases matching TRBD2. The CDR3 spans 13 residues. After removal of 5 bases from V and 12 bases from J, the junction contained 7 bases not matched to a gene. The chain's CDR3 is CASSGGPSGRQFF. CDR3 coding DNA: TGTGCCAGCAGTGGGGGGCCTAGCGGGAGGCAGTTCTTC.

This clonotype was recorded many times. The J gene is TRBJ2-3, the V gene TRBV27; D may match TRBD1 or TRBD2 (5 bases each). V was cut by 3 bases and J by 1 base, with 8 bases left in between. In germline, CDR1 is MNHEY, CDR2 SMNVEV (reference sequence). The CDR3 sequence is 14 residues long. This chain's CDR3 is CASSFGDGTDTQYF. For the CDR3, the DNA is TGTGCCAGCAGTTTTGGGGACGGCACAGATACGCAGTATTTT.

V usage is TRBV6-2 or TRBV6-3 and J usage is TRBJ1-1, with D maybe TRBD1 (6 bases). Trimming pared 4 bases from V and 7 bases from J, leaving 16 bases between. Germline CDR1 and CDR2: MNHEY and SVGEGT. This CDR3 has 14 amino acids. The CDR3 spells CASSSPDRSFEAFF. DNA of the CDR3: TGTGCCAGCAGTTCCCCGGACAGATCATTTGAAGCTTTCTTT.

This clonotype showed up just a few times. V and J are TRBV6-5 and TRBJ2-3; tentative D call: TRBD1 (5 bases). Germline V gene sequence: CDR1 MNHEY, CDR2 SVGAGI. The CDR3 extends over 15 amino acids. Trimming stripped 2 bases from V and 0 bases from J, with 9 bases between. In nucleotides, the CDR3 is TGTGCCAGCAGTTACAAGGGGCTGAGCACAGATACGCAGTATTTT. Translated, it gives CASSYKGLSTDTQYF.

The rearrangement uses TRBV7-9 and TRBJ2-2; 8 nucleotides line up with TRBD2. Trimming took 7 bases from V and 1 from J; bases not matched to a gene: 14. The CDR3 runs 18 residues. Per germline, CDR1 SEHNR and CDR2 FQNEAQ (reference sequence). The DNA for the CDR3 is TGTGCCAGCAATCCCACGGGGGGGATTTCTTGGAACACCGGGGAGCTGTTTTTT. Translating gives CASNPTGGISWNTGELFF.

This clonotype has a handful of counts. V is TRBV5-1 and J is TRBJ1-1; unclear D gene. Germline V gives CDR1 SGHRS, CDR2 YFSETQ. Trimming shortened V by 5 bases and J by 3 bases, and 14 bases separated the two germline ends. This CDR3 has 14 residues. CDR3 sequence (DNA): TGCGCCAGCAGAAAGTCCGGCCTCGACACTGAAGCTTTCTTT. As protein: CASRKSGLDTEAFF.

This clonotype was recorded many times. J is TRBJ1-1 and V is TRBV4-1; D remains unclear. The CDR3 has 15 amino acids. Trimming took 1 base from V and 4 from J, leaving 13 bases between them. Germline V gene lookup returns CDR1 MGHRA and CDR2 YSYEKL. The CDR3: CASSQGGGLGTEAFF. Written as DNA, the CDR3 is TGCGCCAGCAGCCAAGGGGGAGGTTTAGGCACTGAAGCTTTCTTT.

This clonotype occurred a few times. This chain links TRBV29-1 with TRBJ2-2; D is unresolved. The V end was cut by 2 bases, the J end by 3 bases, with 4 bases between. CDR3 length: 12 amino acids. Germline V gene sequence: CDR1 SQVTM, CDR2 ANQGSEA. This CDR3 is CSVERDTGELFF. In DNA form, the CDR3 reads TGCAGCGTTGAAAGGGACACCGGGGAGCTGTTTTTT.

This clonotype has just a few counts. For the CDR3, the DNA is TGTGCCAGCAGTGTTGAGACACCATACGGGTTACGTCAGCCCCAGCATTTT. This codes for CASSVETPYGLRQPQHF. The chain has TRBV2 and TRBJ1-5; D unresolved. Germline V gene lookup returns CDR1 SNHLY and CDR2 FYNNEI. The CDR3 is made up of 17 amino acids. V lost 4 bases and J 6 bases, leaving 22 bases between the germline ends.

This clonotype was seen a single time. The rearrangement links TRBV6-5 to TRBJ2-7; 9 bases fit TRBD1. Germline CDR1 is MNHEY and CDR2 is SVGAGI. CDR3 length: 12 amino acids. The V gene end was trimmed by 10 bases and the J gene end by 3 bases; junction bases not matched to a gene: 4. CDR3 protein: CATGTGLYEQYF. CDR3 bases: TGTGCCACCGGGACAGGGCTCTACGAGCAGTACTTC.

This chain joins TRBV6-5 and TRBJ2-7; TRBD1 agrees at 8 bases. J was trimmed by 1 base and V by 6 bases; bases with no gene match: 8. This CDR3 has 15 residues. Germline V gene lookup returns CDR1 MNHEY and CDR2 SVGAGI. The CDR3 sequence: CASSPGQGISYEQYF. CDR3 in DNA: TGTGCCAGCAGCCCTGGACAGGGTATTTCCTACGAGCAGTACTTC.

This clonotype was observed a few times. The rearrangement joins TRBV3-1 to TRBJ2-7; 14 nucleotides line up with TRBD2. V gave up 4 bases and J gave up 0 bases; unmatched junction bases: 5. This CDR3 is 17 amino acids long. The V gene's germline CDR1 is LGHDT and CDR2 YNNKEL (reference sequence). The CDR3 nucleotides are TGTGCCAGCAGCCTCCGACTAGCGGGAGGGAGCTCCTACGAGCAGTACTTC. Residues: CASSLRLAGGSSYEQYF.

This chain joins TRBV6-1 and TRBJ2-1; the D gene is possibly TRBD2 (5 bases). The germline V gene encodes CDR1 MNHNS and CDR2 SASEGT. The CDR3 totals 15 residues. V gave up 2 bases and J gave up 0 bases, with 8 bases separating them. CDR3 sequence (DNA): TGTGCCAGCAGTGAACGCGGGCCCTCCTACAATGAGCAGTTCTTC. As protein: CASSERGPSYNEQFF.

This clonotype was observed a handful of times. The rearrangement uses TRBV6-5 and TRBJ2-4, with D hard to call. Trimming took 3 bases from V and 9 from J, leaving 12 bases between them. The CDR3 loop spans 13 amino acids. Germline V lookup: CDR1 MNHEY, CDR2 SVGAGI. CDR3 region: CASSYDGDVIQYF. The CDR3 nucleotides are TGTGCCAGCAGTTATGATGGGGATGTCATTCAGTACTTC.

The chain links TRBV30 to TRBJ1-1; D may be TRBD1 (6 bases). Between the trimmed V and J ends, which lost 3 bases and 1 base, there was a span of 21 bases. The CDR3 spans 17 residues. CDR1 and CDR2 (germline): GTSNPN, SVGIG (reference sequence). The DNA of the CDR3 is TGTGCCTGGAGCTCCCAATTTCAACAGGGTTGGAACACTGAAGCTTTCTTT. Translation: CAWSSQFQQGWNTEAFF.

The chain uses TRBV5-1 and TRBJ2-1, with 13 bases lining up with TRBD2. The germline V gene encodes CDR1 SGHRS and CDR2 YFSETQ. Unmatched junction bases numbered 6, after V lost 4 bases and J lost 8 bases. The CDR3 length is 15 residues. CDR3 nucleotides: TGCGCCAGCAGCCTCGGACTAGCGGGAGTATATGAGCAGTTCTTC. Translating it yields CASSLGLAGVYEQFF. Looking up the rest from reference TRBV5-1 and TRBJ2-1 gives the full variable domain: KAGVTQTPRYLIKTRGQQVTLSCSPISGHRSVSWYQQTPGQGLQFLFEYFSETQRNKGNFPGRFSGRQFSNSRSEMNVSTLELGDSALYLCASSLGLAGVYEQFFGPGTRLTVL.

This clonotype was seen more than once but under ten times. The chain employs TRBV2 and TRBJ1-6, with no clear D. Germline CDR1 reads SNHLY; CDR2 reads FYNNEI. V lost 6 bases to trimming and J lost 13 bases, with 16 bases between them. This CDR3 contains 13 residues. The chain's CDR3 is CASSKGRLFPLHF. The CDR3 DNA is TGTGCCAGCAGCAAGGGCCGGTTGTTTCCCCTCCACTTT.

The chain is built from TRBV7-2 and TRBJ2-7; 11 nucleotides match TRBD1. Germline CDR1 SGHTA, CDR2 FQGNSA. V lost 5 bases, J lost 5 bases, and 5 bases stayed unmatched. This CDR3 region has 14 residues. CDR3 protein: CASSRDRGRDEQYF. The CDR3 coding sequence is TGTGCCAGCAGCCGGGACAGGGGGAGGGACGAGCAGTACTTC.

This clonotype showed up just a few times. The chain joins TRBV7-3 to TRBJ2-3, with 8 bases identical to TRBD2. The CDR3 sequence is 17 residues long. Trimming took 3 bases from V and 2 from J; bases not matched to a gene: 10. From germline, CDR1 is SGHTA and CDR2 FQGTGA. The CDR3 spells CASSFGLALDTTDTQYF. Written as DNA, the CDR3 is TGTGCCAGCAGCTTCGGACTAGCCTTAGACACCACAGATACGCAGTATTTT.

This clonotype has just a few counts. The chain uses TRBV25-1 and TRBJ2-5, with 11 bases aligning to TRBD2. After removal of 0 bases from V and 2 bases from J, the junction contained 11 bases not matched to a gene. The CDR3 loop spans 19 amino acids. Germline V gene sequence: CDR1 MGHDK, CDR2 SYGVNS. CDR3 DNA: TGTGCCAGCAGTGAATATGGTAGCGGGGGGGCTCCTTTGCAAGAGACCCAGTACTTC. Protein product: CASSEYGSGGAPLQETQYF. The whole variable domain, remainder taken from reference TRBV25-1 and TRBJ2-5, is EADIYQTPRYLVIGTGKKITLECSQTMGHDKMYWYQQDPGMELHLIHYSYGVNSTEKGDLSSESTVSRIRTEHFPLTLESARPSHTSQYLCASSEYGSGGAPLQETQYFGPGTRLLVL.

This clonotype was seen more than once but under ten times. The chain employs TRBV27 and TRBJ1-5; D gene uncertain. CDR1 and CDR2 from the germline V gene are MNHEY and SMNVEV (reference sequence). Trimming pared 3 bases from V and 4 bases from J, leaving 4 bases between. There are 12 residues in the CDR3. The CDR3 loop reads CASSFRNQPQHF. CDR3 sequence (DNA): TGTGCCAGCAGTTTCCGAAATCAGCCCCAGCATTTT.

This clonotype has just a few counts. The chain carries TRBV12-3 or TRBV12-4 and TRBJ2-2; D tentatively fits TRBD1 or TRBD2 (6 bases each). The CDR3 runs 13 residues. Trimming shortened V by 8 bases and J by 5 bases, and 12 bases separated the two germline ends. CDR3 DNA: TGTGCCAGCCGGTGGGGGGCTACCGGGGAGCTGTTTTTT. This codes for CASRWGATGELFF.

The CDR3 nucleotides are TGTGCCAGCAGCCCACTGACAGGGCTCTCCTACGAGCAGTACTTC. Translation gives CASSPLTGLSYEQYF. J is TRBJ2-7 and V is TRBV7-6; 7 bases line up with TRBD1. The V and J ends lost 5 bases and 0 bases, in that order; junction bases with no gene match: 7. Germline assignment: CDR1 SGHVS and CDR2 FNYEAQ. The CDR3 totals 15 residues.

This chain joins TRBV20-1 and TRBJ1-1; D gene ambiguous. The germline gives CDR1 DFQATT, CDR2 SNEGSKA (reference sequence). CDR3 size: 11 residues. The CDR3 DNA sequence: TGCAGCCCCAGCCGGGGCACTGAAGCTTTCTTT. Its protein is CSPSRGTEAFF.

This clonotype was seen a handful of times. The J gene is TRBJ1-1, the V gene TRBV12-3 or TRBV12-4, with a tentative D call TRBD1 (5 bases). The length of the CDR3 is 13 residues. V lost 2 bases and J lost 4, with 8 bases in between. As DNA, the CDR3 is TGTGCCAGCAGTTTAAACGGGGCCACTGAAGCTTTCTTT. It specifies CASSLNGATEAFF.

This clonotype was seen only a few times. The chain recombines TRBV4-1 with TRBJ2-3; TRBD2 agrees at 10 bases. The CDR3 is made up of 17 amino acids. CDR1 MGHRA and CDR2 YSYEKL come from the germline V gene. J lost 5 bases, V lost 3 bases, and 11 bases had no gene match. CDR3 loop: CASSHRPGTSAEDTQYF. CDR3 coding DNA: TGCGCCAGCAGCCACCGTCCGGGGACTAGCGCCGAAGATACGCAGTATTTT.